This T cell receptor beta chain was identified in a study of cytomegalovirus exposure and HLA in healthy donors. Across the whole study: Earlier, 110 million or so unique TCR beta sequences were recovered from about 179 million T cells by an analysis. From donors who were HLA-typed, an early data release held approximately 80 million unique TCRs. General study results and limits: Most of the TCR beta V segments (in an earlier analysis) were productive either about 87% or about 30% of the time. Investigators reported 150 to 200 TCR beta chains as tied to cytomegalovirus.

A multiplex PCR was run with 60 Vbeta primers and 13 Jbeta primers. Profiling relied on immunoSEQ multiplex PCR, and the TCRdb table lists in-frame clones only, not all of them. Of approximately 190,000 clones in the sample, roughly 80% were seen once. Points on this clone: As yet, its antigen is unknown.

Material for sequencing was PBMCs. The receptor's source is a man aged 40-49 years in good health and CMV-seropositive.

In nucleotides, the CDR3 is TGTGCCAGCACCCGAGGGGGCGCGCCTGAAGCTTTCTTT. It is translated as CASTRGGAPEAFF. The V call is TRBV28, the J call TRBJ1-1; 7 bases line up with TRBD1. CDR1 is MDHEN and CDR2 is SYDVKM in the germline V gene. V dropped 7 bases and J dropped 6; count of bases not matched to a gene: 8. The length of the CDR3 is 13 residues.